This record concerns one T cell receptor beta chain sequence. Its antigen remains unidentified. The sample originates from a study of T cell responses to AZD1222 COVID-19 vaccine. Germline V gives CDR1 LNHDA, CDR2 SQIVND (reference sequence). This CDR3 spans 11 amino acids. Trimming removed 4 bases from V and 11 bases from J, with 9 bases in between. TCRdb keeps only in-frame clones here, not all; method: immunoSEQ multiplex PCR. The sample lists some 120,000 clones, roughly nine tenths occurring once. Whole-study results and caveats: Clonal diversity was possibly underestimated; the donors were predominantly white British and more often female. Repertoires were collected only later (after the peak T cell response had occurred).

This chain links TRBV19 with TRBJ2-1, with a possible D match to TRBD1 (6 bases). The TCR sequence derives from an adult in good health. The sample was peripheral blood, taken on day 0 of AZD1222 vaccination. CDR3 sequence reads: CASSTRDKQFF. The CDR3 nucleotides read TGTGCCAGTAGTACCCGGGACAAGCAGTTCTTC.